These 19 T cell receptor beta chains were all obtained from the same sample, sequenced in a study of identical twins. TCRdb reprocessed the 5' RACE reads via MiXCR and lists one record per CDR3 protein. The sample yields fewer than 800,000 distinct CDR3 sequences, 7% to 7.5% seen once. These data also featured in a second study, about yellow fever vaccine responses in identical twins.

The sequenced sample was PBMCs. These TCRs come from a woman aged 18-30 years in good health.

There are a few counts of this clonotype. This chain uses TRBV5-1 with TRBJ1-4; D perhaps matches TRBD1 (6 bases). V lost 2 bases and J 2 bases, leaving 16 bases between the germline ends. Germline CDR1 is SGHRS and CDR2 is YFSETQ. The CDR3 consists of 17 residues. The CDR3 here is CASSFGGRGRTNEKLFF. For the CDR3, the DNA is TGCGCCAGCAGCTTTGGGGGCCGCGGGAGGACTAATGAAAAACTGTTTTTT. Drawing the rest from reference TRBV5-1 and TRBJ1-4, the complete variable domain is KAGVTQTPRYLIKTRGQQVTLSCSPISGHRSVSWYQQTPGQGLQFLFEYFSETQRNKGNFPGRFSGRQFSNSRSEMNVSTLELGDSALYLCASSFGGRGRTNEKLFFGSGTQLSVL.

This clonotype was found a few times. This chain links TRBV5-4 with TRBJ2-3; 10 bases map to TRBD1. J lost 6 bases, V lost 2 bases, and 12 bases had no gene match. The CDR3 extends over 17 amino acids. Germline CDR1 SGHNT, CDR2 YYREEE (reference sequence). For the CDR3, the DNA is TGTGCCAGCAGCTTCCCGGGACAGGGGAACAACGACGATACGCAGTATTTT. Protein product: CASSFPGQGNNDDTQYF.

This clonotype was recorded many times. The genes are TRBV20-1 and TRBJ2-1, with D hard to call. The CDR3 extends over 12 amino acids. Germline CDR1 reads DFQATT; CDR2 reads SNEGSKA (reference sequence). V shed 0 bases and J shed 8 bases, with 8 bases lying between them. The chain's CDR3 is CSARDIGYEQFF. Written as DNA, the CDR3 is TGCAGTGCTAGAGACATTGGGTATGAGCAGTTCTTC.

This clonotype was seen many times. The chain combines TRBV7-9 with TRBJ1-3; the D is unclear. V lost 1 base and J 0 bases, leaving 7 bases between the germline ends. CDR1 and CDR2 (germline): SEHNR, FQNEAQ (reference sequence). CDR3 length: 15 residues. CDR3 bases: TGTGCCAGCAGCTTAGATGCCGTCTCTGGAAACACCATATATTTT. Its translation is CASSLDAVSGNTIYF.

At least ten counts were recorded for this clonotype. CDR3 sequence (DNA): TGCGCCAGCAGCCAAGCAGGTTTAACTATCTACAATGAGCAGTTCTTC. This gives the protein CASSQAGLTIYNEQFF. The chain employs TRBV4-1 and TRBJ2-1; D unresolved. Looked up from germline, CDR1 is MGHRA and CDR2 is YSYEKL. V lost 1 base and J lost 3, with 13 bases in between. The CDR3 loop spans 16 amino acids.

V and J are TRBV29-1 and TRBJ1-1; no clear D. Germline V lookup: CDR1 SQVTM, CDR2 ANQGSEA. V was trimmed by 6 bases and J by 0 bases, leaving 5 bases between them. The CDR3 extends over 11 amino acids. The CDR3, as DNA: TGCAGCGTGACACTGAACACTGAAGCTTTCTTT. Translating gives CSVTLNTEAFF.

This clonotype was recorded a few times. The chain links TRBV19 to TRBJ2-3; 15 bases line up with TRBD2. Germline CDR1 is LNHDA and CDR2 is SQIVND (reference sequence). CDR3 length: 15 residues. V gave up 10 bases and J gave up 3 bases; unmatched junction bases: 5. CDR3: CATGGLAGGTDTQYF. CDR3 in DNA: TGTGCCACCGGAGGACTAGCGGGAGGGACAGATACGCAGTATTTT.

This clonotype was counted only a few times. CDR3 sequence: CASSSGQQNEKLFF. DNA for the CDR3: TGTGCCAGCAGCTCTGGACAGCAAAATGAAAAACTGTTTTTT. The V and J genes are TRBV5-5 and TRBJ1-4; a possible D gene is TRBD1 (6 bases). This CDR3 contains 14 residues. V was cut by 3 bases and J by 5 bases, with 11 bases left in between. CDR1 and CDR2 from the germline V gene are SGHKS and YYEKEE (reference sequence).

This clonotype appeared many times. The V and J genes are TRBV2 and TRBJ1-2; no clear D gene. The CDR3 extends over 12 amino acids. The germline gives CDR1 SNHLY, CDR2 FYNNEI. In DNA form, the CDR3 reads TGTGCTACGGGAGCAAGCGAATATGGCTACACCTTC. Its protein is CATGASEYGYTF.

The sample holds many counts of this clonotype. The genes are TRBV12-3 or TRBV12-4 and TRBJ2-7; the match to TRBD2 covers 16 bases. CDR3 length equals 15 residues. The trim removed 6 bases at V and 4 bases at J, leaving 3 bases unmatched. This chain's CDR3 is CASRAGLAGGYEQYF. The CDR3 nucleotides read TGTGCCAGCAGGGCGGGACTAGCGGGAGGGTACGAGCAGTACTTC.

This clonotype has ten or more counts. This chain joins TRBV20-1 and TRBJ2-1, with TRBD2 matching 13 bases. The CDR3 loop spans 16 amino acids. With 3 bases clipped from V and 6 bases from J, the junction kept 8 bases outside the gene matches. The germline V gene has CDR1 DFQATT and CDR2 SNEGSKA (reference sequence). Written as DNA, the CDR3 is TGCAGTGCTAGCAACGGACTAGCGGGAGTACGCAATGAGCAGTTCTTC. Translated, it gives CSASNGLAGVRNEQFF.

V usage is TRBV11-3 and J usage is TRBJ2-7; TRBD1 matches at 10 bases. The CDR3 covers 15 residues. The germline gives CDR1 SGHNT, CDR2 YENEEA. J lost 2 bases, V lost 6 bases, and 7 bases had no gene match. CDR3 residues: CASRLLGTGAYEQYF. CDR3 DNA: TGTGCCAGCAGGCTTTTGGGGACAGGGGCCTACGAGCAGTACTTC.

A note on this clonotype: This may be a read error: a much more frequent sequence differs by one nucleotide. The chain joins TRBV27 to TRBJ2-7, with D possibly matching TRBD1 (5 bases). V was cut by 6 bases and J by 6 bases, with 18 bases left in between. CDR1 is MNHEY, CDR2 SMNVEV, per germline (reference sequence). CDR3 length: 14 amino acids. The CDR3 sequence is CASRGTRGLGEQYF. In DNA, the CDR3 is TGTGCCAGCAGGGGAACAAGGGGCCTGGGCGAGCAGTACTTC.

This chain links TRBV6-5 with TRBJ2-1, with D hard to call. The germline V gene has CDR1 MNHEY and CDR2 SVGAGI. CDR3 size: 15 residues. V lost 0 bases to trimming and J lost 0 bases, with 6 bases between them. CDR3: CASSYSLGSYNEQFF. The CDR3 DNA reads TGTGCCAGCAGTTACTCCCTCGGCTCCTACAATGAGCAGTTCTTC.

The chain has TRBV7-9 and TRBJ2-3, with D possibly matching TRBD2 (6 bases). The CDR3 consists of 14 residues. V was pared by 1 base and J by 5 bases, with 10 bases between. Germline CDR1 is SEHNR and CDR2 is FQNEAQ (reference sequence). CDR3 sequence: CASSLGGDLDTQYF. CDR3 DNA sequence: TGTGCCAGCAGCTTAGGGGGGGATTTAGATACGCAGTATTTT.

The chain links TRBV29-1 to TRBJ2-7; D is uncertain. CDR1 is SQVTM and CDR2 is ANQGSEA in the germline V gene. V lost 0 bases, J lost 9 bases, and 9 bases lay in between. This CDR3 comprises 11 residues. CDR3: CSVEELSRQYF. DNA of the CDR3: TGCAGCGTTGAAGAGCTGAGTAGGCAGTACTTC.

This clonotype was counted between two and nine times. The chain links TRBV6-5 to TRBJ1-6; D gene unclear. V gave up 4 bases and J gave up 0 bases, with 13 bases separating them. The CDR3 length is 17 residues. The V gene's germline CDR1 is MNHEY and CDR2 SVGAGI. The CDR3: CASSSSAGSSYNSPLHF. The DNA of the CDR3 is TGTGCCAGCAGTTCCTCCGCGGGGAGCTCCTATAATTCACCCCTCCACTTT.

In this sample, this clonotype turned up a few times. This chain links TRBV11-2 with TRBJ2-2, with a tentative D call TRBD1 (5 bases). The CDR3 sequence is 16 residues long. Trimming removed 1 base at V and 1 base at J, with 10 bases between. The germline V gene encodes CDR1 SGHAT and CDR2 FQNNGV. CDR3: CASSLVQTVNTGELFF. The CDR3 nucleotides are TGTGCCAGCAGCTTAGTCCAGACAGTGAACACCGGGGAGCTGTTTTTT.

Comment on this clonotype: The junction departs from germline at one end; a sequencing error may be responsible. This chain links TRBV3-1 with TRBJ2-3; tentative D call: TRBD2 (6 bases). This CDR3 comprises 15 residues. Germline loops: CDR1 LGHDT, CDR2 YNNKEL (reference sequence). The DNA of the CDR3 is TGTGCCTGCAGCAAACGGGAGTTATACGCAGATACGCAGTATTTT. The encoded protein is CACSKRELYADTQYF.